This TCR beta chain was recovered during a study of blood T cell repertoires in COVID-19. Study-wide background: Collection of acute and convalescent COVID-19 samples took place in the United States, Italy and Spain.

Profiled with immunoSEQ multiplex PCR; TCRdb holds only in-frame clones, not every one. In the table there are 110,000 or so clones, 85% of which are singletons. V was clipped by 0 bases and J by 2 bases, with 17 bases between them. This CDR3 region has 17 residues. Per the germline V gene, CDR1 is LNHDA and CDR2 is SQIVND (reference sequence). The sequence was obtained from a human donor in a cohort sampled during active COVID-19. The material sequenced was peripheral blood. This chain connects TRBV19 to TRBJ2-7, with TRBD2 as a possible D gene (5 bases). CDR3 in amino acids: CASSIETGSSPAYEQYF. The DNA of the CDR3 is TGTGCCAGTAGTATAGAGACGGGAAGTTCTCCAGCCTACGAGCAGTACTTC.